This entry is about one T cell receptor (beta chain). There is no known antigen for this receptor. The input lacks base qualities; no much larger clone sits a single base away. Interpreted using the paper, the treatment or condition label stands for: randomized to nivolumab then ipilimumab (arm A) or the reverse (arm B). No trial patient had received prior DNA-damaging chemotherapy. Live CD3+CD8+ cells negative for CD19 and CD56 were sorted from thawed PBMCs on a FACS Aria II flow cytometer. Samples came from patients with melanoma in CheckMate 064, a randomized, open-label phase II trial of sequential checkpoint blockade. Peripheral blood mononuclear cells were obtained through leukapheresis, purified using Ficoll-Paque, and frozen in human serum containing 10% DMSO. Immediately after sorting, the purity of sorted blood CD3+CD8+ cells was verified to be >98%, after which DNA was extracted. The data derive from a study of sequential checkpoint blockade in melanoma (dated by TCRdb to between 2019 and 2020). Looking at the study overall: Using 1:1 randomization, the trial assigned patients either to first-line nivolumab followed by ipilimumab (arm A) or to ipilimumab followed by nivolumab (arm B). Both trial sequences were followed by maintenance nivolumab.

The immunoSEQ Assay was used to immunosequence TCRbeta CDR3 regions from genomic DNA. Before high-throughput sequencing, genomic DNA was amplified using bias-controlled multiplex PCR. The paper's processing steps were these. To quantify the absolute abundance of each unique TCRbeta CDR3 region, the sequences were collapsed and filtered. Clonality, defined as 1 minus Pielou's evenness, was calculated using productive rearrangements only. A previously published method was used to identify clones whose frequencies were significantly greater in on-treatment samples than in baseline samples. As stored in TCRdb, this immuneACCESS dataset retains in-frame rearrangements with V and J assigned. A fraction of the clones does not appear; measured against another copy, unresolved V genes explain less than half of the discrepancy, and the remainder lacks a known reason. V, J and clone size reflect that table, while D and trimming were determined from the DNA. This sample is represented by some 30,000 clones; roughly 84% of them were singletons. 15% to 20% of the sample goes to the ten largest clones.

Beyond this particular receptor, the publication reports: The response-prediction model combining TCR metrics and mutation burden needs validation in larger, independent patient cohorts.

Here V drops 4 bases and J drops 0 bases, and the junction holds 13 bases not matched to any gene. The germline V gene encodes CDR1 SGHDT and CDR2 YYEEEE. The CDR3 numbers 18 residues from cysteine through phenylalanine. The kept DNA is CDR3 alone, 54 bases in frame from the first base. This TCR was sampled from a human donor with melanoma. The sample consisted of CD8+ T cells sorted from blood (inferred from file names), taken from a patient given nivolumab and ipilimumab in sequence. The chain uses TRBV5-6 and TRBJ1-5, with 7 bases aligning to TRBD1. CDR3 region: CASSEWTGSRGSNQPQHF. The base sequence is TGTGCCAGCAGCGAATGGACAGGCTCTAGGGGTAGCAATCAGCCCCAGCATTTT.